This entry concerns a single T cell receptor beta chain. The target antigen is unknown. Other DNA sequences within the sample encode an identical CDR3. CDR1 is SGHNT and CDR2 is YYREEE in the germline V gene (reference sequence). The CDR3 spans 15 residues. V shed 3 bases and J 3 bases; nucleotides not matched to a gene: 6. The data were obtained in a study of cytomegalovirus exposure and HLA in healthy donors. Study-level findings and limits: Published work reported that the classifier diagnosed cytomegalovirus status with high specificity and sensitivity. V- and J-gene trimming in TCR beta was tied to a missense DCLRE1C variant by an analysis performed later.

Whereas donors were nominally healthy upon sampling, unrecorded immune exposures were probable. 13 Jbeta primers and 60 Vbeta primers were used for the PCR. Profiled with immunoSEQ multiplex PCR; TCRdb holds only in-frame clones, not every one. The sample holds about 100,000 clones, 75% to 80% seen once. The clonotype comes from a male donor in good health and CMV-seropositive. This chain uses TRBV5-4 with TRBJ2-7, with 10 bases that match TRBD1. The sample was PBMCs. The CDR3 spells CASSSPGQGFYEQYF. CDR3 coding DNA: TGTGCCAGCAGCTCCCCGGGACAGGGGTTCTACGAGCAGTACTTC.